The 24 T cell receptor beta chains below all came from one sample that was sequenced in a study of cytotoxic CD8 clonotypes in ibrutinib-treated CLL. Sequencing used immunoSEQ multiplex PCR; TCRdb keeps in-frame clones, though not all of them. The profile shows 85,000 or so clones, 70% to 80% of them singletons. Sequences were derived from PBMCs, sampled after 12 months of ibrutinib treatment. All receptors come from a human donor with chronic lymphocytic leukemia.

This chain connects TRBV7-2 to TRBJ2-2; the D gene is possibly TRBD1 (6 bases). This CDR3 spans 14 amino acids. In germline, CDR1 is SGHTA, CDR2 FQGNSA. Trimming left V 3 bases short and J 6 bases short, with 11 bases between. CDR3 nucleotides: TGTGCCAGCAGCTTGGGGACAATGGCCGGGGAGCTGTTTTTT. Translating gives CASSLGTMAGELFF.

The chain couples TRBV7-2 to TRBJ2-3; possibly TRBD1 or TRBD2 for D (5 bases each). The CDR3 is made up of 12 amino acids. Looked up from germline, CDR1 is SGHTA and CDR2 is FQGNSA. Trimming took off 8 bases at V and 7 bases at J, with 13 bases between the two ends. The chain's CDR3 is CASRMGTYTQYF. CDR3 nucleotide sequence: TGTGCCAGCCGGATGGGGACCTATACGCAGTATTTT.

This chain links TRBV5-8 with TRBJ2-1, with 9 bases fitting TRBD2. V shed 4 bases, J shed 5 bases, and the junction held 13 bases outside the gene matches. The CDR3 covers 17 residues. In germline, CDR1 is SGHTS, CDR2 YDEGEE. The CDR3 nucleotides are TGTGCCAGCAGCCGCCCGGGGAGTAGCGGGGGAGACAATGAGCAGTTCTTC. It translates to CASSRPGSSGGDNEQFF.

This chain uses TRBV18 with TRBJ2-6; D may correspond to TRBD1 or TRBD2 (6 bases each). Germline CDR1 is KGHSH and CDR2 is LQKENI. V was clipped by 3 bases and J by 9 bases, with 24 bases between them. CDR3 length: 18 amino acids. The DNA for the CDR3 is TGTGCCAGCTCACCGCAGGGCAGGGGCGGGATTTCTCTCAACGTCCTGACTTTC. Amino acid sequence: CASSPQGRGGISLNVLTF.

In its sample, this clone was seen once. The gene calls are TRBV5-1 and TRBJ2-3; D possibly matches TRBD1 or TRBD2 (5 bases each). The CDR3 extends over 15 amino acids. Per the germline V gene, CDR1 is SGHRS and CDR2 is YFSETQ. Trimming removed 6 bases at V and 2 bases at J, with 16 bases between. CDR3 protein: CASTQVGDPTDTQYF. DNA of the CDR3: TGCGCCAGCACCCAAGTAGGGGACCCCACAGATACGCAGTATTTT. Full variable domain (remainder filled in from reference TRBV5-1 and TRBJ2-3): KAGVTQTPRYLIKTRGQQVTLSCSPISGHRSVSWYQQTPGQGLQFLFEYFSETQRNKGNFPGRFSGRQFSNSRSEMNVSTLELGDSALYLCASTQVGDPTDTQYFGPGTRLTVL.

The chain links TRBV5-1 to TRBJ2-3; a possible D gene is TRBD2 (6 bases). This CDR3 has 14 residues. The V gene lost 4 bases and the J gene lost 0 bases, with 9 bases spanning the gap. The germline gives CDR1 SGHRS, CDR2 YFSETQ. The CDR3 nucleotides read TGCGCCAGCAGCCCCGGGACTAGCACAGATACGCAGTATTTT. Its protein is CASSPGTSTDTQYF.

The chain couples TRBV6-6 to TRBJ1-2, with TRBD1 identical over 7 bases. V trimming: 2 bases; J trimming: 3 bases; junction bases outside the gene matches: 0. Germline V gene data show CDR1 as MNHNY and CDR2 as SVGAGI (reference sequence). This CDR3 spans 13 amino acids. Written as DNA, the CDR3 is TGTGCCAGCAGTTACACAGGGGACTATGGCTACACCTTC. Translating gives CASSYTGDYGYTF.

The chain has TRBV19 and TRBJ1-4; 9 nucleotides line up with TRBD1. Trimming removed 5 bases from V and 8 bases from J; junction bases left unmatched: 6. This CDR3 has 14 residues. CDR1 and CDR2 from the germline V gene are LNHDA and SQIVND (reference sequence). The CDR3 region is CASSPDRGREKLFF. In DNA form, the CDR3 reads TGTGCCAGTAGTCCCGACAGGGGGAGGGAAAAACTGTTTTTT.

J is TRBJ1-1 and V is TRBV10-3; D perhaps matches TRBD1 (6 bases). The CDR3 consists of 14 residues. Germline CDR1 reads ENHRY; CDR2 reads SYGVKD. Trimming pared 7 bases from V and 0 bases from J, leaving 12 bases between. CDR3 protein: CAITPDSMNTEAFF. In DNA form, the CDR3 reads TGTGCCATCACCCCGGACAGTATGAACACTGAAGCTTTCTTT.

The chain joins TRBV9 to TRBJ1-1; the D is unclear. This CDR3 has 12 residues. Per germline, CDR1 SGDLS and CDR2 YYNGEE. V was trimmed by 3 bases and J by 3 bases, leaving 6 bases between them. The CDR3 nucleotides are TGTGCCAGCAGCGCGAGAGACACTGAAGCTTTCTTT. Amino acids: CASSARDTEAFF.

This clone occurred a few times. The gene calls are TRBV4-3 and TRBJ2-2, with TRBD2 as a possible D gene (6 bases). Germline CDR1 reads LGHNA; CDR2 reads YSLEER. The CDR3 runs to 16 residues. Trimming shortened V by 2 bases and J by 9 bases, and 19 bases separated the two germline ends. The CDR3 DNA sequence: TGCGCCAGCAGCCAACACAACCGGGGGAGTCCCCGGGAGCTGTTTTTT. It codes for CASSQHNRGSPRELFF.

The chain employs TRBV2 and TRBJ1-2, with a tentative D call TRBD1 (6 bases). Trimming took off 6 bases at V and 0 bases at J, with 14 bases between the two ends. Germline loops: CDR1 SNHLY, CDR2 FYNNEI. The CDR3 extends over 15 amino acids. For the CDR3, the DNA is TGTGCCAGCAGGGGGGCGCTATCGACTAACTATGGCTACACCTTC. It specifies CASRGALSTNYGYTF.

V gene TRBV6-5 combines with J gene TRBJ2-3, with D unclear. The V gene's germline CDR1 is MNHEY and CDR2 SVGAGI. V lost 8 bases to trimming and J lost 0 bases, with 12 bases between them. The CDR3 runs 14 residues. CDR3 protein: CASVLTASTDTQYF. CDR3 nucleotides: TGTGCCAGCGTACTGACGGCTAGCACAGATACGCAGTATTTT.

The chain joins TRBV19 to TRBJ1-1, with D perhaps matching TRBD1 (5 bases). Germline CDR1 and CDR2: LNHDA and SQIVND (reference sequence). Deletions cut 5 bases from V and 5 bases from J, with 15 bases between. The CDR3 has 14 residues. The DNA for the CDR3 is TGTGCCAGTAGTCCTGGGGCCGCAAGGACTGAAGCTTTCTTT. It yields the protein CASSPGAARTEAFF.

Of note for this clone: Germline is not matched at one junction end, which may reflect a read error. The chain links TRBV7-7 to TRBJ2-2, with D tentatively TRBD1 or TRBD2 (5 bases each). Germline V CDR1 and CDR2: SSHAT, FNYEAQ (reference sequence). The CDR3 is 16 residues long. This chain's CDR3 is CASSLGSGAPTGELFF. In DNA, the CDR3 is TGTGCTAGCAGCTTAGGGTCCGGGGCCCCCACCGGGGAGCTGTTTTTT.

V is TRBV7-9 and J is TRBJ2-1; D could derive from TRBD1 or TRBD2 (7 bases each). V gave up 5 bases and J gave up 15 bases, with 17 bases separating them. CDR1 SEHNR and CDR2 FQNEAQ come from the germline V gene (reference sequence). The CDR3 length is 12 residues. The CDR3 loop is CASSPGGVQGFF. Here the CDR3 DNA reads TGTGCCAGCAGCCCAGGGGGGGTCCAGGGGTTCTTC.

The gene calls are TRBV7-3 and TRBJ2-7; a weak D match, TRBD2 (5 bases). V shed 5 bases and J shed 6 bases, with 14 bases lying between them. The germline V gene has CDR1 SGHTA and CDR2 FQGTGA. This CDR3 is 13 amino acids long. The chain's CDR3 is CASSPGVDREQYF. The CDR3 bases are TGTGCCAGCAGCCCCGGGGTGGACCGCGAGCAGTACTTC.

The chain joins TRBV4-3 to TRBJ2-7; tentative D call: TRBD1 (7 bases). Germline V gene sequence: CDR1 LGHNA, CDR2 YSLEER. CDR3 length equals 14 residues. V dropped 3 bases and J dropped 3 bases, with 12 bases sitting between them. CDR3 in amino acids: CASSQRRDSYEQYF. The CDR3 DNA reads TGCGCCAGCAGCCAGCGGCGGGACAGCTACGAGCAGTACTTC.

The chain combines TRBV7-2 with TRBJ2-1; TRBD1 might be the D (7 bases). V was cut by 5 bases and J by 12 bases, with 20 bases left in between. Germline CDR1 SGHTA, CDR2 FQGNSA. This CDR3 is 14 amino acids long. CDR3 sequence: CASSTQGGLVGQFF. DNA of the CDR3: TGTGCCAGCAGCACCCAGGGGGGACTGGTGGGGCAGTTCTTC.

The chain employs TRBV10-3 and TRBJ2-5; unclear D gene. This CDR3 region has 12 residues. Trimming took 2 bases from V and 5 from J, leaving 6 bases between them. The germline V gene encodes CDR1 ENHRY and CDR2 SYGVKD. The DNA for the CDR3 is TGTGCCATCAGTGAGGCCCTGGAGACCCAGTACTTC. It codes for CAISEALETQYF.

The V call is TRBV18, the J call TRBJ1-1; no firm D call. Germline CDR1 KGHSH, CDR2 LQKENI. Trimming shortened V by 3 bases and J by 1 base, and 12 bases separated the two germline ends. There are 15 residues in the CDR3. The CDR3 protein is CASSPPPGGNTEAFF. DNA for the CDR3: TGTGCCAGCTCACCGCCGCCAGGTGGGAACACTGAAGCTTTCTTT.

The CDR3 sequence is CATSRDGYEQYF. The CDR3 DNA is TGTGCCACCAGCAGAGATGGGTACGAGCAGTACTTC. The chain employs TRBV15 and TRBJ2-7; D unresolved. Trimming removed 0 bases at V and 4 bases at J, with 4 bases between. The germline V gene has CDR1 LNHNV and CDR2 YYDKDF (reference sequence). The CDR3 length is 12 residues.

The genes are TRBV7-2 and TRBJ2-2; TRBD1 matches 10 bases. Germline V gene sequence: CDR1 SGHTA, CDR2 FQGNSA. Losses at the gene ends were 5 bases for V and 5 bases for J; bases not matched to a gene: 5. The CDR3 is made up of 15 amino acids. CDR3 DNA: TGTGCCAGCAGCCCCTGGACAGGGGGAACCGGGGAGCTGTTTTTT. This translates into CASSPWTGGTGELFF.

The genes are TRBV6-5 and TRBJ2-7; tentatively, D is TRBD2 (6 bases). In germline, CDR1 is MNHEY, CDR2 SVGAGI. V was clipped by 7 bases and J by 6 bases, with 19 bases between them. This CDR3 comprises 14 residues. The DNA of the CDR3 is TGTGCCAGCACGCCCCCGGGAGACCAACGCGAGCAGTACTTC. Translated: CASTPPGDQREQYF.